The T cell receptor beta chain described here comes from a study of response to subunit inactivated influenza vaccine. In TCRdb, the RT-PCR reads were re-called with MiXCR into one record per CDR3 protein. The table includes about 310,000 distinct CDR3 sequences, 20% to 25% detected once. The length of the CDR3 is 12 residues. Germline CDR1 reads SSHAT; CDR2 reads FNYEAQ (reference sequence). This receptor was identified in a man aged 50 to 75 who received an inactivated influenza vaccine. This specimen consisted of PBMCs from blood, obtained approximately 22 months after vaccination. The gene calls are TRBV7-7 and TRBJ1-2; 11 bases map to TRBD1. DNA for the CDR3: TGTGCTCCAGGGCCTGGACAGGGGGCGCGCACCTTC. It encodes CAPGPGQGARTF.